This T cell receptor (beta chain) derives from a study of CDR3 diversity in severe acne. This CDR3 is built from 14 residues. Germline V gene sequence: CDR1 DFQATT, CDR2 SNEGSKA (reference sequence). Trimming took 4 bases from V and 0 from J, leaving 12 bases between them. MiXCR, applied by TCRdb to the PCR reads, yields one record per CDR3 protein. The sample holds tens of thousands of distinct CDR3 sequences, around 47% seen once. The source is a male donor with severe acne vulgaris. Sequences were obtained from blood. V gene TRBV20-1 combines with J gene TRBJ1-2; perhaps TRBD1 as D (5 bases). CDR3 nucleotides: TGCAGTGCTAAAGGGGCAGATGCTAACTATGGCTACACCTTC. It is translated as CSAKGADANYGYTF.